These 21 T cell receptor beta chains came from one sample sequenced in a study of PD-L1 blockade in urothelial cancer. Repertoires were generated with immunoSEQ multiplex PCR, while TCRdb's copy carries only in-frame clones and drops some. In the table there are fewer than 45,000 clones, approximately 82% of which are singletons. The sample consisted of PBMCs, taken around atezolizumab (anti-PD-L1) treatment. The receptors come from a man aged 55 to 70 with urothelial cancer.

The chain is built from TRBV10-2 and TRBJ2-1; the D is unclear. The CDR3 runs to 11 residues. Germline CDR1 reads WSHSY; CDR2 reads SAAADI. Trimming took 2 bases from V and 9 from J, leaving 5 bases between them. Here the CDR3 reads CASSERSEQFF. In DNA form, the CDR3 reads TGCGCCAGCAGTGAGAGGAGTGAGCAGTTCTTC.

This sequence joins TRBV5-6 and TRBJ2-1; TRBD1 aligns across 9 bases. Germline trimming cut 2 bases from V and 5 bases from J; bases unmatched to any gene: 5. Germline CDR1 reads SGHDT; CDR2 reads YYEEEE. The CDR3 runs 15 residues. The CDR3 loop reads CASSFGTGLDNEQFF. The CDR3 DNA is TGTGCCAGCAGCTTCGGGACAGGGTTGGACAATGAGCAGTTCTTC. The full variable domain, rest sourced from reference TRBV5-6 and TRBJ2-1, is DAGVTQSPTHLIKTRGQQVTLRCSPKSGHDTVSWYQQALGQGPQFIFQYYEEEERQRGNFPDRFSGHQFPNYSSELNVNALLLGDSALYLCASSFGTGLDNEQFFGPGTRLTVL.

The V gene is TRBV5-1, the J gene TRBJ2-6, with 8 bases aligning to TRBD1. CDR1 is SGHRS, CDR2 YFSETQ, per germline. The V and J ends lost 4 bases and 3 bases, in that order; junction bases with no gene match: 9. The CDR3 totals 17 residues. In DNA, the CDR3 is TGCGCCAGCAGCCCCAGACAGGGGTTAGTTGGGGCCAACGTCCTGACTTTC. It translates to CASSPRQGLVGANVLTF.

The V gene is TRBV6-5, the J gene TRBJ2-1; D might be TRBD2 (6 bases). CDR1 is MNHEY, CDR2 SVGAGI, per germline. The CDR3 is 14 residues long. V lost 8 bases and J lost 2, with 13 bases in between. The CDR3: CASGDWAAYNEQFF. The CDR3 DNA reads as TGTGCCAGCGGGGACTGGGCCGCCTACAATGAGCAGTTCTTC.

V usage is TRBV28 and J usage is TRBJ2-5; 9 nucleotides align to TRBD2. The germline gives CDR1 MDHEN, CDR2 SYDVKM. The CDR3 has 16 residues. V shed 5 bases, J shed 7 bases, and the junction held 14 bases outside the gene matches. CDR3 amino acids: CASSTGLATTVGTQYF. DNA for the CDR3: TGTGCCAGCAGTACTGGACTAGCGACGACAGTAGGGACCCAGTACTTC.

This clone was recorded only once. In nucleotides, the CDR3 is TGTGCCAGCAGCTTGACGGAGGGGGAGCTGTTTTTT. Its translation is CASSLTEGELFF. The V call is TRBV5-4, the J call TRBJ2-2; D call uncertain. Germline CDR1 SGHNT, CDR2 YYREEE (reference sequence). The V end was cut by 1 base, the J end by 8 bases, with 6 bases between. The CDR3 runs 12 residues. The variable domain in full, completed from reference TRBV5-4 and TRBJ2-2, reads ETGVTQSPTHLIKTRGQQVTLRCSSQSGHNTVSWYQQALGQGPQFIFQYYREEENGRGNFPPRFSGLQFPNYSSELNVNALELDDSALYLCASSLTEGELFFGEGSRLTVL.

This chain links TRBV4-1 with TRBJ1-3, with a weak D call TRBD1 (6 bases). The CDR3 has 16 residues. Germline V gives CDR1 MGHRA, CDR2 YSYEKL. Trimming stripped 0 bases from V and 5 bases from J, with 14 bases between. CDR3 coding DNA: TGCGCCAGCAGCCAAGATTGGTCAGGGGTCCGAAACACCATATATTTT. This codes for CASSQDWSGVRNTIYF.

The chain carries TRBV5-1 and TRBJ2-1; 9 bases fit TRBD2. The CDR3 runs 12 residues. Germline CDR1 SGHRS, CDR2 YFSETQ. V shed 7 bases, J shed 11 bases, and the junction held 7 bases outside the gene matches. The CDR3 region is CASQSSGTKQFF. In nucleotides, the CDR3 is TGCGCCAGCCAGTCTAGCGGGACAAAGCAGTTCTTC.

This chain uses TRBV7-2 with TRBJ1-4; maybe TRBD1 (5 bases). CDR1 is SGHTA, CDR2 FQGNSA, per germline. The CDR3 loop spans 16 amino acids. V shed 0 bases and J shed 8 bases, with 16 bases lying between them. The CDR3 loop reads CASSLALPREGEKLFF. The CDR3 DNA is TGTGCCAGCAGCTTAGCGCTGCCCCGGGAGGGGGAAAAACTGTTTTTT. Based on the CDR3 plus reference TRBV7-2 and TRBJ1-4, the full variable domain is GAGVSQSPSNKVTEKGKDVELRCDPISGHTALYWYRQSLGQGLEFLIYFQGNSAPDKSGLPSDRFSAERTGGSVSTLTIQRTQQEDSAVYLCASSLALPREGEKLFFGSGTQLSVL.

This rearrangement joins TRBV7-9 to TRBJ1-5, with D possibly being TRBD1 (6 bases). Per germline, CDR1 SEHNR and CDR2 FQNEAQ (reference sequence). Between the trimmed V and J ends, which lost 5 bases and 5 bases, there was a span of 10 bases. This CDR3 contains 13 residues. For the CDR3, the DNA is TGTGCCAGCAGCCTAGGGGGGGATCAGCCCCAGCATTTT. Encoded protein: CASSLGGDQPQHF.

This chain uses TRBV10-2 with TRBJ2-3, with D tentatively TRBD2 (6 bases). V was trimmed by 6 bases and J by 4 bases, leaving 14 bases between them. The CDR3 runs 14 residues. CDR1 WSHSY and CDR2 SAAADI come from the germline V gene. The CDR3 reads CASSPLRESDTQYF. CDR3 sequence (DNA): TGCGCCAGCAGCCCACTCCGGGAGTCAGATACGCAGTATTTT.

V usage is TRBV28 and J usage is TRBJ2-7; no clear D gene. The germline V and J ends were trimmed by 4 bases and 5 bases, with 9 bases remaining between them. This CDR3 spans 12 amino acids. Germline CDR1 reads MDHEN; CDR2 reads SYDVKM. CDR3 in DNA: TGTGCCAGCAGTTCCTTATCCCACGAGCAGTACTTC. Translation: CASSSLSHEQYF.

The DNA of the CDR3 is TGTGCCTGGAGTAGCGGGGAGCAAGGTCAGCCCCAGCATTTT. Residues: CAWSSGEQGQPQHF. The rearrangement uses TRBV30 and TRBJ1-5; no definite D call. The CDR3 length is 14 residues. The germline gives CDR1 GTSNPN, CDR2 SVGIG (reference sequence). Trimming took off 2 bases at V and 6 bases at J, with 14 bases between the two ends.

The rearrangement joins TRBV4-1 to TRBJ1-1; D uncertain. The CDR3 is made up of 14 amino acids. The ends were cut back, 2 bases at V and 8 bases at J, with 15 bases in the middle. The germline gives CDR1 MGHRA, CDR2 YSYEKL. DNA of the CDR3: TGCGCCAGCAGCCAACCTAGCCAGAAATCCGAAGCTTTCTTT. Protein sequence: CASSQPSQKSEAFF.

This chain connects TRBV28 to TRBJ1-5; TRBD1 aligns across 9 bases. CDR1 and CDR2 (germline): MDHEN, SYDVKM. The CDR3 is 12 residues long. V shed 8 bases and J 4 bases; nucleotides not matched to a gene: 0. DNA for the CDR3: TGTGCCAGCGGGACAGGGAATCAGCCCCAGCATTTT. This sequence encodes CASGTGNQPQHF.

The chain combines TRBV27 with TRBJ2-1, with 10 bases that match TRBD2. Germline trimming cut 0 bases from V and 0 bases from J; bases unmatched to any gene: 20. This CDR3 is 23 amino acids long. The germline V gene has CDR1 MNHEY and CDR2 SMNVEV (reference sequence). CDR3 nucleotide sequence: TGTGCCAGCAGTTTATCGTCTAGCGGGAGCTCTGGGTCATTCTGGGGCTCCTACAATGAGCAGTTCTTC. Its translation is CASSLSSSGSSGSFWGSYNEQFF.

The genes are TRBV9 and TRBJ1-5; possible D gene TRBD1, 5 bases. The CDR3 runs to 15 residues. Trimming removed 2 bases at V and 6 bases at J, with 15 bases between. CDR1 is SGDLS, CDR2 YYNGEE, per germline. CDR3 region: CASSVGGEWGQPQHF. The CDR3, as DNA: TGTGCCAGCAGCGTCGGGGGGGAGTGGGGTCAGCCCCAGCATTTT.

The DNA for the CDR3 is TGTGCCAGCAGTTTGGTATCAGGGAGGGCCACTGAAGCTTTCTTT. It translates to CASSLVSGRATEAFF. The chain links TRBV28 to TRBJ1-1, with D possibly TRBD1 on 5 matching bases. In germline, CDR1 is MDHEN, CDR2 SYDVKM. This CDR3 is 15 amino acids long. The V and J ends lost 3 bases and 4 bases respectively, with 15 bases between them.

The genes are TRBV28 and TRBJ2-7, with a weak D call TRBD1 (6 bases). CDR1 MDHEN and CDR2 SYDVKM come from the germline V gene. There are 18 residues in the CDR3. Trimming shortened V by 6 bases and J by 4 bases, and 28 bases separated the two germline ends. CDR3 in DNA: TGTGCCAGCAGGCCTAGATTTTCTCTCCGGGACACGTATTACGAGCAGTACTTC. It encodes CASRPRFSLRDTYYEQYF.

This clone was seen only once. The chain has TRBV18 and TRBJ2-2, with TRBD2 as a possible D gene (5 bases). V gave up 3 bases and J gave up 7 bases, with 9 bases separating them. The germline V gene has CDR1 KGHSH and CDR2 LQKENI. This CDR3 region has 13 residues. The CDR3 DNA is TGTGCCAGCTCACCCGCCCGGGACGGGGAGCTGTTTTTT. This translates into CASSPARDGELFF.

The genes are TRBV5-1 and TRBJ1-3; D possibly corresponds to TRBD1 (5 bases). V was cut by 0 bases and J by 0 bases, with 10 bases left in between. CDR3 length: 16 residues. Germline V lookup: CDR1 SGHRS, CDR2 YFSETQ. In nucleotides, the CDR3 is TGCGCCAGCAGCTTGGCCGGGGGAAGCTCTGGAAACACCATATATTTT. Translated: CASSLAGGSSGNTIYF.